The source of this TCR beta chain is a study of blood T cell repertoires in COVID-19. Study as a whole: Some COVID-19 samples were acute and others convalescent; all came from the United States, Italy and Spain. The analysed material was cDNA or gDNA that came from T cells, B-cell-depleted T cells, or PBMCs.

Per the authors' pipeline: Reference gene primer amplification gave nucleated cell count estimates. Produced via immunoSEQ multiplex PCR; TCRdb's table is partial and in-frame only. The V and J calls and clone size were taken over from that table, and D and trimming were inferred from the DNA. The table shows some 70,000 clones, with 85% to 90% occurring only once. In germline, CDR1 is LNHDA, CDR2 SQIVND (reference sequence). V shed 11 bases, J shed 3 bases, and the junction held 11 bases outside the gene matches. The CDR3 has 15 residues. Sample: peripheral blood. J is TRBJ1-1 and V is TRBV19, with 11 bases lining up with TRBD1. The sequence was obtained from a man aged 45-65 years with acute or convalescent COVID-19. The CDR3 sequence is CASGQGVLGDTEAFF. The CDR3 coding sequence is TGTGCCTCGGGACAGGGGGTGTTGGGGGACACTGAAGCTTTCTTT.